This T cell receptor beta chain was sequenced for a study of T cells in Graves' hyperthyroidism and ophthalmopathy. Notes on the study in general: A model using 13 V-J features told ophthalmopathy apart from stable hyperthyroidism.

Diagnosis rested on symptoms, serum thyroxine and TRAb, thyroid ultrasound, and orbital computed tomography. On this clonotype: Its antigen remains unidentified.

The CDR3 contains 15 residues. V lost 6 bases and J lost 5; bases outside the gene matches: 10. Germline CDR1 reads SGHVS; CDR2 reads FQNEAQ. What was amplified from RNA transcripts were TCR beta CDR3 regions. TCR CDR3 regions were first amplified by RT-PCR with HTBI primers. TCRdb analysed the multiplex PCR reads with MiXCR anew, one entry per CDR3 protein. The sample has approximately 560,000 distinct CDR3 sequences; about 43% are singletons. The TCR was taken from a woman between 18 and 29 years old with Graves' hyperthyroidism. Sequenced: peripheral blood or thyroid tissue (not recorded which). The chain employs TRBV7-8 and TRBJ1-1, with 9 bases matching TRBD1. The CDR3 DNA reads TGTGCCAGCAGTTACTCGACAGGGGGGCGAACTGAAGCTTTCTTT. Translating it yields CASSYSTGGRTEAFF.